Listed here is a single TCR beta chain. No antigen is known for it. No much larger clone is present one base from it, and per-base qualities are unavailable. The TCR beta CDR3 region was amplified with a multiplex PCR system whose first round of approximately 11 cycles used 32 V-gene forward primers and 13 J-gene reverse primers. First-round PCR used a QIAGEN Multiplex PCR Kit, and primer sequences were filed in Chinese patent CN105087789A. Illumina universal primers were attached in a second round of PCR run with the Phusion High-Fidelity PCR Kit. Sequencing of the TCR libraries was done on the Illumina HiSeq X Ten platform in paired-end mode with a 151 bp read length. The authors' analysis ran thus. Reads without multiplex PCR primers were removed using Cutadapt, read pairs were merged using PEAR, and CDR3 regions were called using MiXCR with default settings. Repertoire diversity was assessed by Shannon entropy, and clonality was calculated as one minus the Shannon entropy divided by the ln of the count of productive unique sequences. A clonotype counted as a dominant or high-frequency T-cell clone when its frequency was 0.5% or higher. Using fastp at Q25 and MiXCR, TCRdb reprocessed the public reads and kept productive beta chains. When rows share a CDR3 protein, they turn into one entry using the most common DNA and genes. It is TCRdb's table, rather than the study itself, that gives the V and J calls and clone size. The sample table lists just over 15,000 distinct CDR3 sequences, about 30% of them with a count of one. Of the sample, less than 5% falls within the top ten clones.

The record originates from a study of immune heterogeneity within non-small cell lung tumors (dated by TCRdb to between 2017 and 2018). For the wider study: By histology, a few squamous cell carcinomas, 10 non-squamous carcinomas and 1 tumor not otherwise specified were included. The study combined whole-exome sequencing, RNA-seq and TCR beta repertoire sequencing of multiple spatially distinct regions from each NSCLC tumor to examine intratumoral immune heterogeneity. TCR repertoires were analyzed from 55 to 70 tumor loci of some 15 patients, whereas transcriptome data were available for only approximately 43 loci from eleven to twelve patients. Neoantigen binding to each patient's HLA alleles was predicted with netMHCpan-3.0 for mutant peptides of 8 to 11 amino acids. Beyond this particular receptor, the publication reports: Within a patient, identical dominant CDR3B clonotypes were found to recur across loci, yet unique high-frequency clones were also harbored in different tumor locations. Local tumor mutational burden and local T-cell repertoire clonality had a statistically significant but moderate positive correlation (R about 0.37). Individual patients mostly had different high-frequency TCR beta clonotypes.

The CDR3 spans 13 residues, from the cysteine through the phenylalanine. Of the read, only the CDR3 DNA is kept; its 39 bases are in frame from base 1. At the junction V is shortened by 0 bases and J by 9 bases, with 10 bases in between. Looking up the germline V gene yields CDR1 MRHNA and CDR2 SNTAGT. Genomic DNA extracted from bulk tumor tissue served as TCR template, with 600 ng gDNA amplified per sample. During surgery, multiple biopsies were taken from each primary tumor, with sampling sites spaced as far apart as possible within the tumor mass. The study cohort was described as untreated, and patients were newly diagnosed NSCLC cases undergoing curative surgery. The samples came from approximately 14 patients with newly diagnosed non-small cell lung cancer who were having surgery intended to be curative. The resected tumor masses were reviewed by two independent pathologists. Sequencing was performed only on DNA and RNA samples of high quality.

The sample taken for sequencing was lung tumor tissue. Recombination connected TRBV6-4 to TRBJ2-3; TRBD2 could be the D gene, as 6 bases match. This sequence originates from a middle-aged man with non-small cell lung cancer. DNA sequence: TGTGCCAGCAGTGACTCTGCGGAGGGGACGCAGTATTTT. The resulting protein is CASSDSAEGTQYF.